This entry describes one T cell receptor (beta chain). This clonotype came up many times. Its antigen specificity is not known. Base qualities are not provided; no much larger clone lies one nucleotide away. This specimen belongs to a study of T cell repertoires in cytomegalovirus infection (dated by TCRdb to the late 2010s). Looking at the study overall: Donor HLA type was relevant to the analysis, as public TCR beta signatures indicated carriage of CMV infection together with the matching HLA type. The paper's findings and limits, for the study overall: In both this cohort and an independent cohort of several hundred donors, the cumulative frequency of public TCR beta family members distinguished carriers of CMV infection plus the relevant HLA type. The ex vivo response was dominated by HLA-C-restricted CMV-specific TCR beta clonotypes, and the single most frequent clonotype in two of eight donors was supplied by these HLA-C-restricted clonotypes.

At the junction V is shortened by 9 bases and J by 1 base; bases outside the gene matches: 8. There are 14 amino acids in the CDR3, from cysteine to phenylalanine inclusive. Only the CDR3 DNA stays, 42 bases, in frame from base 1. The germline V gene specifies SGHTA as CDR1 and FQGNSA as CDR2. The reads were generated on an Illumina HiSeq 1500. TCRdb reanalyzed the raw reads on its own, using fastp at Q25 for trimming and MiXCR for clone calling, and kept in-frame beta chains. When rows share a CDR3 protein, they turn into one entry using the most common DNA and genes. In this sample the table shows hundreds of thousands of distinct CDR3 sequences, 15% to 20% of which occur a single time. Jointly, the top ten make up about 12% of the sample.

Specimen: PBMCs. The source is a human donor in good health (CMV status not recorded). Some clones in this sample may be carry-over from other donors' samples. The receptor chain draws on TRBV7-2 and TRBJ1-1; the central 7 bases match TRBD1. Read as DNA, the sequence is TGTGCCAGTCGTCTGGGACAGACGAACACTGAAGCTTTCTTT. Its protein reads: CASRLGQTNTEAFF. Where the CDR3 stops, the reference TRBV7-2 and TRBJ1-1 genes take over; the full variable domain is GAGVSQSPSNKVTEKGKDVELRCDPISGHTALYWYRQSLGQGLEFLIYFQGNSAPDKSGLPSDRFSAERTGGSVSTLTIQRTQQEDSAVYLCASRLGQTNTEAFFGQGTRLTVV.